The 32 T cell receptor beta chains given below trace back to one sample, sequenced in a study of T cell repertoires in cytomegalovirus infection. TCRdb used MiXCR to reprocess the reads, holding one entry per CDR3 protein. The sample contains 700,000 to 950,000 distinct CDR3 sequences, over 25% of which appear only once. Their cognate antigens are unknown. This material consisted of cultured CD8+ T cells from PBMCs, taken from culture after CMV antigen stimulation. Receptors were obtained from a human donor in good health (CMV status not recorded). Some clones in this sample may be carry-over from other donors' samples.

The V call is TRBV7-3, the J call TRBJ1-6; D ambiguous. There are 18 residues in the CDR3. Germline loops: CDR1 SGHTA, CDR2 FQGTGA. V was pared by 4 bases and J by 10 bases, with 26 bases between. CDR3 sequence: CASSSPNFTVSIRSPLHF. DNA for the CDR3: TGTGCCAGCAGCTCCCCTAATTTTACAGTGTCCATCCGATCACCCCTCCACTTT.

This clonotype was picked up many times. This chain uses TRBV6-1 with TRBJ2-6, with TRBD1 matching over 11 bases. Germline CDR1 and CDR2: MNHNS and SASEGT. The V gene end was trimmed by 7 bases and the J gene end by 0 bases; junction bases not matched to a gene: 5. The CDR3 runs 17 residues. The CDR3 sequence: CASKGTGGLSGANVLTF. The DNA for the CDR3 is TGTGCCAGCAAGGGGACAGGGGGTCTCTCTGGGGCCAACGTCCTGACTTTC.

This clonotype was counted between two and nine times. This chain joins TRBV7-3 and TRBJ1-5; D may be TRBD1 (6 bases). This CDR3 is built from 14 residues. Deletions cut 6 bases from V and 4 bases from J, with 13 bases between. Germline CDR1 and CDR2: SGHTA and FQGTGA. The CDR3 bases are TGTGCCAGCAGAGGCCAGGGGTATAATCAGCCCCAGCATTTT. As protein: CASRGQGYNQPQHF. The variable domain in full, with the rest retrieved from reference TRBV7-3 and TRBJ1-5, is GAGVSQTPSNKVTEKGKYVELRCDPISGHTALYWYRQSLGQGPEFLIYFQGTGAADDSGLPNDRFFAVRPEGSVSTLKIQRTERGDSAVYLCASRGQGYNQPQHFGDGTRLSIL.

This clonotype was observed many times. The CDR3 bases are TGTGCCAGCAGTCTACAGGGGAACAAAGAAAAACTGTTTTTT. As protein: CASSLQGNKEKLFF. The V call is TRBV11-3, the J call TRBJ1-4; TRBD1 agrees at 7 bases. The trim removed 6 bases at V and 8 bases at J, leaving 9 bases unmatched. Germline values: CDR1 SGHNT, CDR2 YENEEA. The CDR3 contains 14 residues.

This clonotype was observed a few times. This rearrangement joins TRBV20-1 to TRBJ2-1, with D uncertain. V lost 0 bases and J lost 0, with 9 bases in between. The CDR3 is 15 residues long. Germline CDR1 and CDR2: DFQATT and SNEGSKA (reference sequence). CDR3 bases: TGCAGTGCTAGAGACCATAATCTCTCCTACAATGAGCAGTTCTTC. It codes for CSARDHNLSYNEQFF.

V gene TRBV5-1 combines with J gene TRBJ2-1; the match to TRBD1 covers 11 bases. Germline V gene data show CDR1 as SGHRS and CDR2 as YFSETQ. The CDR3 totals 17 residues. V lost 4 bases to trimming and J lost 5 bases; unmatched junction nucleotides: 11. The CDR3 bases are TGCGCCAGCAGCCCCTGGACAGGGGGCTTCGAAAACAATGAGCAGTTCTTC. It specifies CASSPWTGGFENNEQFF.

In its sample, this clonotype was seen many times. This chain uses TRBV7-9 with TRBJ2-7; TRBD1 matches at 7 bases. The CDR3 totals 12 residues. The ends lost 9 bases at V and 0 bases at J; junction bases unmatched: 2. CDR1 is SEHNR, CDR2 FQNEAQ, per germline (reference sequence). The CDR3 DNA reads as TGTGCCAGTACAGGGGACTCCTACGAGCAGTACTTC. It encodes CASTGDSYEQYF.

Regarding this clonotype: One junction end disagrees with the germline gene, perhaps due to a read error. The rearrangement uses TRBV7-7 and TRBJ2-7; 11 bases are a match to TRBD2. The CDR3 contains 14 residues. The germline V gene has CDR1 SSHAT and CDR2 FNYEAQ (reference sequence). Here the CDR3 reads CASSPGTSGYEQYF. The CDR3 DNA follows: TGTGCTAGCAGCCCCGGGACTAGCGGCTACGAGCAGTACTTC.

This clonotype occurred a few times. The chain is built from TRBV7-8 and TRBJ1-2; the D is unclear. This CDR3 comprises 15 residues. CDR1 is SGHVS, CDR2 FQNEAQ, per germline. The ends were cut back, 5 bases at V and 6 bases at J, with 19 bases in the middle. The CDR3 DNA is TGTGCCAGCAGCCCGTCGGGGAGGGTAAGGGATGGCTACACCTTC. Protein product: CASSPSGRVRDGYTF.

The CDR3 here is CASRTPGTSGGLFTGELFF. CDR3 in DNA: TGTGCCAGCAGAACCCCGGGGACTAGCGGGGGGCTATTCACCGGGGAGCTGTTTTTT. The V and J genes are TRBV2 and TRBJ2-2; 15 nucleotides line up with TRBD2. The CDR3 spans 19 residues. Looked up from germline, CDR1 is SNHLY and CDR2 is FYNNEI. V trimming: 6 bases; J trimming: 4 bases; junction bases outside the gene matches: 12.

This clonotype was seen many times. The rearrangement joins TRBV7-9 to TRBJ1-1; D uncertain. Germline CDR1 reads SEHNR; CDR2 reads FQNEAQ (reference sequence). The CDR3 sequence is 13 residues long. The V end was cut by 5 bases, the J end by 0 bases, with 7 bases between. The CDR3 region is CASSPPMNTEAFF. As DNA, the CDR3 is TGTGCCAGCAGCCCTCCCATGAACACTGAAGCTTTCTTT.

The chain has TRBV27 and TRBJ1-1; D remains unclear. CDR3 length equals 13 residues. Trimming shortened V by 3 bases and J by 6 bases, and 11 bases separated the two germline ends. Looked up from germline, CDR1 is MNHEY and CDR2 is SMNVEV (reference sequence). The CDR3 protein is CASSFKGPAEAFF. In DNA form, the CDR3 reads TGTGCCAGCAGTTTCAAGGGTCCCGCTGAAGCTTTCTTT.

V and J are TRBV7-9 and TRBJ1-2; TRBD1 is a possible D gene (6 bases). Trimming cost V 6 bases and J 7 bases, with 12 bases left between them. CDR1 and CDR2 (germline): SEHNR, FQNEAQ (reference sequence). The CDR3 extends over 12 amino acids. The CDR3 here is CASRLGGGGYTF. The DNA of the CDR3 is TGTGCCAGCAGACTTGGGGGCGGTGGCTACACCTTC. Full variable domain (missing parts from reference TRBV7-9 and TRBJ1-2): DTGVSQNPRHKITKRGQNVTFRCDPISEHNRLYWYRQTLGQGPEFLTYFQNEAQLEKSRLLSDRFSAERPKGSFSTLEIQRTEQGDSAMYLCASRLGGGGYTFGSGTRLTVV.

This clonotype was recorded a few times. CDR3 coding DNA: TGCGCCAGCAGCCAAGGACAGGGGGTGAACTATGGCTACACCTTC. Translating it yields CASSQGQGVNYGYTF. The chain uses TRBV4-3 and TRBJ1-2, with 9 nucleotides matching TRBD1. CDR3 size: 15 residues. V shed 1 base and J 2 bases; nucleotides not matched to a gene: 2. CDR1 and CDR2 from the germline V gene are LGHNA and YSLEER.

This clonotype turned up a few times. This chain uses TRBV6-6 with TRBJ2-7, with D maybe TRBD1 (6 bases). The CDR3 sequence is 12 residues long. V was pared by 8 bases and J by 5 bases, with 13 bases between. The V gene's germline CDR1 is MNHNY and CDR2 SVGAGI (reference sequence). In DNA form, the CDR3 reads TGTGCCAGCTGGAGCAGGGGCGACGAGCAGTACTTC. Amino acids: CASWSRGDEQYF.

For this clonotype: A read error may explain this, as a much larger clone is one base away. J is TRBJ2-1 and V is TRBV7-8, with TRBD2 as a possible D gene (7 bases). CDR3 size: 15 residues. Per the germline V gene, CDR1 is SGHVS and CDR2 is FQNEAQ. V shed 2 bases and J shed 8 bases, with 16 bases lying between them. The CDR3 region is CASSLKQGREDEQFF. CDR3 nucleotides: TGTGCCAGCAGCTTAAAGCAGGGGAGGGAGGATGAGCAGTTCTTC.

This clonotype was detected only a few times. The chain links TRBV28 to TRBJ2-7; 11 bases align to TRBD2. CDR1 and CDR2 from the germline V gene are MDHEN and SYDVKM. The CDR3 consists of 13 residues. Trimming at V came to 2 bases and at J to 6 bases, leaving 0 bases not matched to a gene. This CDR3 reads CASSLLAGGEQYV. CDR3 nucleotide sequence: TGTGCCAGCAGTTTACTAGCGGGGGGCGAGCAGTACGTC.

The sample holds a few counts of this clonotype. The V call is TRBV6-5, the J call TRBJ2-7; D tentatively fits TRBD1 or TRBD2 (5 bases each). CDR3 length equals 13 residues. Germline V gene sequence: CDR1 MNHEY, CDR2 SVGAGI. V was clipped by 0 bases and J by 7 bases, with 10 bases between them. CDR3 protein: CASSYSSGSEQYF. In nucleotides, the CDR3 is TGTGCCAGCAGTTACTCGTCAGGGAGTGAGCAGTACTTC.

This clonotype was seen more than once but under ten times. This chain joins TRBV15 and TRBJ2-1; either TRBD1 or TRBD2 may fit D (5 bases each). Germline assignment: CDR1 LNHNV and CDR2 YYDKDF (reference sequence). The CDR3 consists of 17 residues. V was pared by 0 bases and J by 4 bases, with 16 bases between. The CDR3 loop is CATSRDWGGSAYNEQFF. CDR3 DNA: TGTGCCACCAGCAGAGATTGGGGCGGGTCGGCATACAATGAGCAGTTCTTC.

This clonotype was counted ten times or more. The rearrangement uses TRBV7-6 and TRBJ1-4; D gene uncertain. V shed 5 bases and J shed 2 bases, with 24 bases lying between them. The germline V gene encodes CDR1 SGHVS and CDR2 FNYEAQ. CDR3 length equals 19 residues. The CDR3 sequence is CASSHPEGLAQTTNEKLFF. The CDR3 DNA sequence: TGTGCCAGCAGCCACCCCGAGGGTTTAGCCCAGACTACTAATGAAAAACTGTTTTTT.

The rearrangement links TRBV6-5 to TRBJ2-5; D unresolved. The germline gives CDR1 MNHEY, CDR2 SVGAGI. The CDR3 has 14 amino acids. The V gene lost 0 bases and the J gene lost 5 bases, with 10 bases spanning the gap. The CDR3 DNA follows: TGTGCCAGCAGTTACTCCCCAGTCGGGGAGACCCAGTACTTC. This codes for CASSYSPVGETQYF.

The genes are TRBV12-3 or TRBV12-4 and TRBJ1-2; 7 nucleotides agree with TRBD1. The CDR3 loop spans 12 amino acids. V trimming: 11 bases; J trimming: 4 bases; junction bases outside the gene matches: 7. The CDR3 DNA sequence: TGTGCCGGCCTGGACAGGAGCTATGGCTACACCTTC. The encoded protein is CAGLDRSYGYTF.

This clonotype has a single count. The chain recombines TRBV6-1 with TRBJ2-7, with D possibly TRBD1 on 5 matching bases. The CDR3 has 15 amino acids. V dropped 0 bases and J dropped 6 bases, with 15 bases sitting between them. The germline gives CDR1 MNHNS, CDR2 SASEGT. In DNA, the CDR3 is TGTGCCAGCAGTGAAGCGGGGCTTTCCCGGAGCGAGCAGTACTTC. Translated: CASSEAGLSRSEQYF.

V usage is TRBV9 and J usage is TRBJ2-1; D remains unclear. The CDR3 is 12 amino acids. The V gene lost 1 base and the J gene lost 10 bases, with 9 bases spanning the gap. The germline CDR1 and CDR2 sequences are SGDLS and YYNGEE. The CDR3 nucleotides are TGTGCCAGCAGCGTAATTGAATGGGAGCAGTTCTTC. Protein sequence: CASSVIEWEQFF.

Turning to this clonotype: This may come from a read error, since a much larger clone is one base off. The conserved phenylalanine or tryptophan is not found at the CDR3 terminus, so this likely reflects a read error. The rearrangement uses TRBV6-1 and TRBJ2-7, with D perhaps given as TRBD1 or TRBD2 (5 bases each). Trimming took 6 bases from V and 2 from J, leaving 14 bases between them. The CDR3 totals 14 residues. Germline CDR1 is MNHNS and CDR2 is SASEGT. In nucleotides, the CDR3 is TGTGCCAGCAGCGCGTGGGACGGGACCTACGAGCAGTACGCC. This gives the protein CASSAWDGTYEQYA.

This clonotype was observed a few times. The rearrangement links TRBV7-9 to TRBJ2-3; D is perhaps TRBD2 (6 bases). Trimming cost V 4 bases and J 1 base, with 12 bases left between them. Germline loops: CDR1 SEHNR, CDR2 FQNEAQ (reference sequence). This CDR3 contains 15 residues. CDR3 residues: CASSSLAVGTDTQYF. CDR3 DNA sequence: TGTGCCAGCAGCTCGTTAGCGGTAGGCACAGATACGCAGTATTTT.

This chain's CDR3 is CASSPRIGDEQFF. The CDR3 bases are TGTGCCAGCAGTCCTAGGATCGGCGATGAGCAGTTCTTC. The chain uses TRBV27 and TRBJ2-1; D not certain. This CDR3 has 13 residues. V was clipped by 5 bases and J by 8 bases, with 13 bases between them. Germline V gene data show CDR1 as MNHEY and CDR2 as SMNVEV (reference sequence).

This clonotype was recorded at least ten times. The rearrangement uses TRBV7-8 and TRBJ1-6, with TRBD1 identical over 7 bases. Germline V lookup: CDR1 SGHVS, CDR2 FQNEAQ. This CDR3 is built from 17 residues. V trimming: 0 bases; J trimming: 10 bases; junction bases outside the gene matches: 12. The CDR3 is CASSLARQGELNSPLHF. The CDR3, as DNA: TGTGCCAGCAGCTTAGCGCGGCAGGGGGAGTTGAACTCACCCCTCCACTTT.

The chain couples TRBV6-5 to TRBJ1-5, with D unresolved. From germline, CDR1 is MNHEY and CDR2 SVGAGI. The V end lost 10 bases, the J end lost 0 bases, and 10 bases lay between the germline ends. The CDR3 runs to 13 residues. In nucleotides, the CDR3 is TGTGCCACCGCTGGGTATAGCAATCAGCCCCAGCATTTT. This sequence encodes CATAGYSNQPQHF.

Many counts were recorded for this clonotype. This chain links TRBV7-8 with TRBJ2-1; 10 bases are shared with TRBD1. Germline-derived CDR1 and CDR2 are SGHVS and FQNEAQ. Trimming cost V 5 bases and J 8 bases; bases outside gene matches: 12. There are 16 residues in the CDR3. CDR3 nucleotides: TGTGCCAGCAGCCGGGCTTGGGACAGGGGTTTAGATGAGCAGTTCTTC. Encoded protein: CASSRAWDRGLDEQFF.

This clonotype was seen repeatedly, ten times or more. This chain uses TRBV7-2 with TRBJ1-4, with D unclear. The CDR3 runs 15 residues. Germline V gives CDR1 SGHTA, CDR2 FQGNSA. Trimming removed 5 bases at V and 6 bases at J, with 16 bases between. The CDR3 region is CASSPLHRPDEKLFF. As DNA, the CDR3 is TGTGCCAGCAGCCCCCTACACAGACCAGATGAAAAACTGTTTTTT. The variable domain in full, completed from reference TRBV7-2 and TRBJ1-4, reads GAGVSQSPSNKVTEKGKDVELRCDPISGHTALYWYRQSLGQGLEFLIYFQGNSAPDKSGLPSDRFSAERTGGSVSTLTIQRTQQEDSAVYLCASSPLHRPDEKLFFGSGTQLSVL.

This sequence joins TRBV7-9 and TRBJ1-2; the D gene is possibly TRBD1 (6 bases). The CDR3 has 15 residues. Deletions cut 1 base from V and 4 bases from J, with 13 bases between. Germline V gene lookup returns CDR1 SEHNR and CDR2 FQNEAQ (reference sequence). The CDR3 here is CASSLGQAAAYGYTF. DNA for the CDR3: TGTGCCAGCAGCTTAGGACAGGCCGCGGCCTATGGCTACACCTTC.